The T cell receptor beta chain described here comes from a study of T-cell memory formation after mild COVID-19. From the 5' RACE reads, TCRdb called clonotypes with MiXCR, one entry per CDR3 protein. The profile shows 250,000 to 300,000 distinct CDR3 sequences, around 8% of them singletons. Germline CDR1 reads KGHDR; CDR2 reads SFDVKD. The CDR3 contains 15 residues. The J segment lost 4 bases and the V segment lost 5 bases, leaving 5 bases of the junction unmatched. Concerning this clonotype: Its target is not known.

General study results and limits: Day 15 to 85 contractors were CD4/CD8 balanced; later expanders leaned CD4+. Mostly located in CM and EM were contracting CD4+ clones, with contracting CD8+ clones located in EMRA.

The TCR originated in a young man who had mild COVID-19 (a few samples of this study predate the infection). Cell type and time point are not known. The chain combines TRBV24-1 with TRBJ2-2, with 8 bases lining up with TRBD1. The sample consisted of PBMCs or a T cell subset sorted from them (not recorded which). The CDR3 here is CATSGRTGSTGELFF. For the CDR3, the DNA is TGTGCCACCAGTGGCCGGACAGGGTCCACCGGGGAGCTGTTTTTT.